The 13 T cell receptor beta chains in this list originate from one sample, sequenced in a study of OX40 agonist ivuxolimab in advanced cancers. Method: immunoSEQ multiplex PCR; TCRdb's copy keeps in-frame clones and lacks some. Of about 62,000 clones in the sample, 70% to 80% are singletons; the top ten hold roughly a tenth. The material was CD4+ or CD8+ T cells sorted from blood, obtained in a trial of the OX40 agonist ivuxolimab. The receptors come from an adult with an advanced solid tumor such as melanoma, head and neck, liver or kidney cancer.

The chain recombines TRBV6-5 with TRBJ2-7; 7 nucleotides line up with TRBD2. This CDR3 has 14 residues. CDR1 and CDR2 from the germline V gene are MNHEY and SVGAGI. Germline trimming cut 4 bases from V and 5 bases from J; bases unmatched to any gene: 8. The CDR3 bases are TGTGCCAGCAGTTGGGGGGGGTCAGGGCACGAGCAGTACTTC. This codes for CASSWGGSGHEQYF.

This chain links TRBV18 with TRBJ2-2; TRBD1 matches 12 bases. The length of the CDR3 is 17 residues. V shed 3 bases and J 2 bases; nucleotides not matched to a gene: 4. Germline V gene data show CDR1 as KGHSH and CDR2 as LQKENI. CDR3 bases: TGTGCCAGCTCACCGGGACAGGGGGCCATAAACACCGGGGAGCTGTTTTTT. Protein sequence: CASSPGQGAINTGELFF.

The chain employs TRBV7-3 and TRBJ2-1, with D perhaps being TRBD1 or TRBD2 (6 bases each). Germline V gives CDR1 SGHTA, CDR2 FQGTGA. The CDR3 length is 13 residues. The ends were cut back, 5 bases at V and 9 bases at J, with 14 bases in the middle. The CDR3 protein is CASSPRLGGEQFF. As DNA, the CDR3 is TGTGCCAGCAGCCCCAGACTAGGGGGTGAGCAGTTCTTC.

This clone has just a few counts. J is TRBJ1-4 and V is TRBV21-1; the D call of TRBD1 is as the table states it, not checked on the DNA. TRBV21-1 is an annotated pseudogene. This CDR3 is 18 amino acids long. CDR3 region: CASSKAWTVSSTNEKLFF. The DNA for the CDR3 is TGTGCCAGCAGCAAAGCGTGGACAGTTTCCTCAACTAATGAAAAACTGTTTTTT.

The chain links TRBV30 to TRBJ2-7; the match to TRBD1 covers 7 bases. Germline-derived CDR1 and CDR2 are GTSNPN and SVGIG (reference sequence). The length of the CDR3 is 15 residues. Unmatched junction bases numbered 8, after V lost 0 bases and J lost 3 bases. The CDR3 reads CAWSVKLGQVYEQYF. The CDR3 DNA follows: TGTGCCTGGAGTGTAAAGTTAGGACAGGTCTACGAGCAGTACTTC.

This clone has a handful of counts. The chain links TRBV6-6 to TRBJ1-1, with TRBD1 matching 7 bases. This CDR3 spans 14 amino acids. V dropped 8 bases and J dropped 5; count of bases not matched to a gene: 11. CDR1 and CDR2 from the germline V gene are MNHNY and SVGAGI (reference sequence). In DNA form, the CDR3 reads TGTGCCAGCGAAAGGAGGGGGCAAAAAACTGAAGCTTTCTTT. Translating it yields CASERRGQKTEAFF.

This chain connects TRBV6-5 to TRBJ1-4, with D hard to call. The V gene lost 4 bases and the J gene lost 3 bases, with 12 bases spanning the gap. The CDR3 runs 15 residues. Germline values: CDR1 MNHEY, CDR2 SVGAGI. The CDR3 region is CASSFDPFANEKLFF. The CDR3, as DNA: TGTGCCAGCAGTTTTGACCCCTTCGCTAATGAAAAACTGTTTTTT.

The chain carries TRBV2 and TRBJ2-3; no clear D. V lost 2 bases, J lost 3 bases, and 15 bases lay in between. The CDR3 spans 16 residues. Per the germline V gene, CDR1 is SNHLY and CDR2 is FYNNEI. The CDR3 coding sequence is TGTGCCAGCAGTGAACTCGGCTACTTATTAACAGATACGCAGTATTTT. Protein: CASSELGYLLTDTQYF. Combining the CDR3 with reference TRBV2 and TRBJ2-3 gives the whole variable domain EPEVTQTPSHQVTQMGQEVILRCVPISNHLYFYWYRQILGQKVEFLVSFYNNEISEKSEIFDDQFSVERPDGSNFTLKIRSTKLEDSAMYFCASSELGYLLTDTQYFGPGTRLTVL.

The chain couples TRBV10-3 to TRBJ2-3; 7 bases line up with TRBD2. The CDR3 length is 12 residues. Germline V gene sequence: CDR1 ENHRY, CDR2 SYGVKD. Germline trimming cut 8 bases from V and 5 bases from J; bases unmatched to any gene: 4. The CDR3 loop reads CAIGGSGDTQYF. CDR3 DNA sequence: TGTGCCATCGGCGGGAGCGGAGATACGCAGTATTTT.

The chain has TRBV27 and TRBJ1-1; weak D call: TRBD1 (6 bases). CDR1 and CDR2 (germline): MNHEY, SMNVEV (reference sequence). The CDR3 has 14 amino acids. Trimming cost V 3 bases and J 6 bases, with 14 bases left between them. Here the CDR3 reads CASSLGGPSAEAFF. As DNA, the CDR3 is TGTGCCAGCAGTTTGGGGGGGCCATCCGCTGAAGCTTTCTTT.

The chain joins TRBV27 to TRBJ1-5; D unresolved. Trimming cost V 10 bases and J 0 bases, with 13 bases left between them. The CDR3 covers 14 residues. The germline CDR1 and CDR2 sequences are MNHEY and SMNVEV (reference sequence). CDR3 sequence reads: CATQKIYSNQPQHF. In DNA form, the CDR3 reads TGTGCCACCCAAAAGATATATAGCAATCAGCCCCAGCATTTT.

The chain couples TRBV5-4 to TRBJ2-1; no reliable D call. Germline loops: CDR1 SGHNT, CDR2 YYREEE (reference sequence). The CDR3 is made up of 12 amino acids. V was pared by 3 bases and J by 5 bases, with 6 bases between. The CDR3 nucleotides read TGTGCCAGCAGCTGGCAGAACAATGAGCAGTTCTTC. Its translation is CASSWQNNEQFF. Full variable domain (remainder filled in from reference TRBV5-4 and TRBJ2-1): ETGVTQSPTHLIKTRGQQVTLRCSSQSGHNTVSWYQQALGQGPQFIFQYYREEENGRGNFPPRFSGLQFPNYSSELNVNALELDDSALYLCASSWQNNEQFFGPGTRLTVL.

The chain uses TRBV19 and TRBJ2-7; 10 bases match TRBD1. CDR1 is LNHDA, CDR2 SQIVND, per germline (reference sequence). V lost 3 bases, J lost 5 bases, and 7 bases stayed unmatched. This CDR3 comprises 15 residues. The CDR3 loop is CASSIYGTGVHEQYF. DNA of the CDR3: TGTGCCAGTAGTATCTACGGGACAGGGGTCCACGAGCAGTACTTC.